These 6 T cell receptor beta chains were sequenced from one sample in a study of cytomegalovirus exposure and HLA in healthy donors. A multiplex PCR was run with 60 Vbeta primers and 13 Jbeta primers. Sequenced by immunoSEQ multiplex PCR; TCRdb stores in-frame clones only, minus some. The top ten hold more than 0.95% of the sample, which has more than 150,000 clones, roughly 82% seen once. The sample taken for sequencing was PBMCs. The receptors derive from a girl aged 2-9 years in good health and CMV-seropositive.

The chain is built from TRBV6-5 and TRBJ2-3; no definite D call. The CDR3 loop spans 14 amino acids. Germline V gene data show CDR1 as MNHEY and CDR2 as SVGAGI. Trimming took 5 bases from V and 2 from J, leaving 11 bases between them. CDR3 loop: CASSRRPPTDTQYF. The CDR3 DNA sequence: TGTGCCAGCAGTCGGCGGCCCCCCACAGATACGCAGTATTTT.

The chain has TRBV7-2 and TRBJ2-3; TRBD1 matches 8 bases. This CDR3 is built from 16 residues. J gave up 3 bases and V 5 bases, and 10 bases lay outside the gene matches. The V gene's germline CDR1 is SGHTA and CDR2 FQGNSA. CDR3 amino acids: CASSLRTGIGTDTQYF. The CDR3 DNA reads TGTGCCAGCAGCCTCCGGACAGGGATAGGGACAGATACGCAGTATTTT. Based on the CDR3 plus reference TRBV7-2 and TRBJ2-3, the full variable domain is GAGVSQSPSNKVTEKGKDVELRCDPISGHTALYWYRQSLGQGLEFLIYFQGNSAPDKSGLPSDRFSAERTGGSVSTLTIQRTQQEDSAVYLCASSLRTGIGTDTQYFGPGTRLTVL.

The V call is TRBV23-1, the J call TRBJ1-1, with TRBD1 as a possible D gene (5 bases). TRBV23-1 is classed as an ORF, of uncertain function. The V end was cut by 0 bases, the J end by 7 bases, with 12 bases between. The length of the CDR3 is 14 residues. CDR3 sequence (DNA): TGCGCCAGCAGTCAATCGGAAGGGGCCAATGAAGCTTTCTTT. Translated, it gives CASSQSEGANEAFF.

The gene calls are TRBV5-6 and TRBJ1-2, with no clear D. This CDR3 is built from 11 residues. Germline loops: CDR1 SGHDT, CDR2 YYEEEE. V was clipped by 5 bases and J by 8 bases, with 10 bases between them. CDR3 sequence (DNA): TGTGCCAGCAGTTCTCGGGGAGGCTACACCTTC. As protein: CASSSRGGYTF.

The J gene is TRBJ1-5, the V gene TRBV19, with TRBD1 matching 10 bases. The CDR3 is 15 amino acids. Germline trimming cut 6 bases from V and 8 bases from J; bases unmatched to any gene: 10. The germline V gene has CDR1 LNHDA and CDR2 SQIVND (reference sequence). This CDR3 is CASSPGQGRLEPQHF. In nucleotides, the CDR3 is TGTGCCAGTAGCCCGGGACAGGGGCGTTTAGAGCCCCAGCATTTT.

The CDR3 DNA is TGTGCCAGTACCCTATATGGGGGGGCGCGGTATGGCTACACCTTC. This codes for CASTLYGGARYGYTF. V and J are TRBV19 and TRBJ1-2; TRBD1 is a possible D gene (6 bases). There are 15 residues in the CDR3. V shed 7 bases and J shed 5 bases, with 20 bases lying between them. Germline CDR1 reads LNHDA; CDR2 reads SQIVND (reference sequence).